In its sample, the clone carrying this T cell receptor beta chain was seen many times. Its antigen is unidentified. One junction end does not reproduce the germline sequence, and a read error may be involved. Unique molecular identifiers were present on the cDNA, and a universal primer site came from template switching. TCRdb re-analysed the 5' RACE reads in MiXCR, keeping a single row per CDR3 protein. Of hundreds of thousands of distinct CDR3 sequences listed, 5.5% to 6.5% were seen once; the top ten hold around 2%. This specimen comes from a study of identical twins. Study findings and constraints: The more abundant beta clonotypes in cord blood had fewer insertions, and memory repertoires did not show this. Excess low generation probability was seen in twin-shared out-of-frame alpha sequences. Models came in too low on out-of-frame TCR alpha sharing in monozygotic twins.

The CDR3 has 12 residues. The germline V gene has CDR1 SGHRS and CDR2 YFSETQ. The sequence was collected from a man aged 18 to 35 in good health. The chain couples TRBV5-1 to TRBJ1-2; 9 bases are a match to TRBD1. Sequenced input: naive T cells sorted from blood. The CDR3 region is CASSLTGGGYTF. The CDR3 DNA follows: TGTGCCAGCAGTCTTACAGGGGGCGGCTACACCTTC.